The rows below give T cell receptor beta chains drawn from one sample of a study of blood T cell repertoires in COVID-19. Generated by immunoSEQ multiplex PCR, the TCRdb table keeps only in-frame clones and is missing some. The sample lists about 140,000 clones, roughly 89% seen once, with approximately 4% in the top ten. Sequenced sample: peripheral blood. The source is a woman between 40 and 55 years old with acute or convalescent COVID-19. The CDR3 runs from the conserved cysteine through the conserved F or W. The D gene is left open where the match is weak. Rows may omit the clone size; those that give it use once, few, many or a size class.

>.|TRBD2|TRBJ2-2|TRBV10-3
CAISGSAGGTGELFF
TGTGCCATCAGTGGGTCCGCGGGGGGTACCGGGGAGCTGTTTTTT
>.|.|TRBJ1-6|TRBV2
CASSDQGLRNSPLHF
TGTGCCAGCAGTGATCAGGGGCTAAGGAATTCACCCCTCCACTTT
>.|.|TRBJ1-1|TRBV19
CASATKGDTEAFF
TGTGCCAGCGCGACGAAAGGGGACACTGAAGCTTTCTTT
>.|.|TRBJ2-7|TRBV2
CASSEALRRRLLYEQYF
TGTGCCAGCAGTGAAGCGCTTCGGAGAAGACTTCTCTACGAGCAGTACTTC
>.|TRBD2|TRBJ2-1|TRBV29-1
CSVDASGYNEQFF
TGCAGCGTTGACGCTAGCGGTTACAATGAGCAGTTCTTC
>.|TRBD2|TRBJ2-1|TRBV4-2
CASSPSGTSGYNEQFF
TGTGCCAGCAGCCCTTCCGGGACTAGCGGGTACAATGAGCAGTTCTTC
>.|TRBD1|TRBJ1-1|TRBV28
CASRPRTGKSEAFF
TGTGCCAGCAGACCCCGGACAGGGAAGAGTGAAGCTTTCTTT
>.|.|TRBJ1-1|TRBV27
CASTGNPYWTEAFF
TGTGCCAGCACCGGGAACCCGTATTGGACTGAAGCTTTCTTT
>once|.|TRBJ2-3|TRBV6-5
CASSLNWASDTQYF
TGTGCCAGCAGTTTAAATTGGGCCTCGGATACGCAGTATTTT
>.|.|TRBJ1-5|TRBV5-6
CASSLGRDLNQPQHF
TGTGCCAGCAGCTTGGGGAGGGACCTTAATCAGCCCCAGCATTTT
>few|.|TRBJ2-7|TRBV25-1
CASSESWSSYEQYF
TGTGCCAGCAGTGAATCCTGGAGCTCCTACGAGCAGTACTTC
>.|TRBD2|TRBJ2-5|TRBV2
CASSEDTSGQETQYF
TGTGCCAGCAGTGAAGATACTAGCGGCCAAGAGACCCAGTACTTC
>once|.|TRBJ1-2|TRBV12-3/TRBV12-4
CASSAQGSVGYTF
TGTGCCAGCAGTGCTCAGGGTTCTGTTGGCTACACCTTC
>.|.|TRBJ2-1|TRBV28
CASSSPRRAADEQFF
TGTGCCAGCAGTTCTCCCCGGAGGGCGGCCGATGAGCAGTTCTTC
>.|.|TRBJ2-1|TRBV19
CASSDTGNTEQFF
TGTGCCAGTAGTGATACGGGGAATACTGAGCAGTTCTTC
>.|.|TRBJ1-3|TRBV11-2
CASSADSGGNTIYF
TGTGCCAGCAGCGCCGACTCAGGGGGAAACACCATATATTTT
>.|.|TRBJ1-2|TRBV29-1
CSVEDGSYYGYTF
TGCAGCGTTGAAGACGGGTCTTACTATGGCTACACCTTC
>.|TRBD2|TRBJ2-7|TRBV6-5
CASSYRREGTYEQYF
TGTGCCAGCAGTTACAGGCGGGAGGGAACCTACGAGCAGTACTTC
>.|.|TRBJ1-2|TRBV12-3/TRBV12-4
CASSLGLGYTF
TGTGCCAGCAGCTTAGGCCTAGGCTACACCTTC
>.|TRBD1|TRBJ1-1|TRBV18
CASSHMGQGQKRPEAFF
TGTGCCAGCTCCCACATGGGACAGGGGCAGAAAAGGCCTGAAGCTTTCTTT
>.|TRBD1|TRBJ1-1|TRBV7-3
CASSLGPRGGQGNTEAFF
TGTGCCAGCAGCTTAGGGCCTAGAGGGGGACAGGGGAACACTGAAGCTTTCTTT
>.|.|TRBJ2-7|TRBV12-3/TRBV12-4
CASMAGISYEQYF
TGTGCCAGCATGGCGGGGATATCCTACGAGCAGTACTTC
>.|.|TRBJ2-7|TRBV7-2
CASSLALASLGEQYF
TGTGCCAGCAGCTTAGCTCTGGCTAGCTTGGGCGAGCAGTACTTC
>.|TRBD1|TRBJ2-5|TRBV19
CASSSRQGPGETQYF
TGTGCCAGTAGCAGTCGACAGGGCCCGGGCGAGACCCAGTACTTC
>few|.|TRBJ1-4|TRBV5-6
CASSLTPPGSTNEKLFF
TGTGCCAGCAGCCTTACCCCCCCGGGGTCAACTAATGAAAAACTGTTTTTT
>.|TRBD1|TRBJ1-1|TRBV11-1
CASSQGAGGLNTEAFF
TGTGCCAGCAGCCAAGGGGCAGGGGGCTTGAACACTGAAGCTTTCTTT
>.|TRBD2|TRBJ2-1|TRBV4-3
CASSQDGLAVSYNEQFF
TGCGCCAGCAGCCAAGATGGTCTAGCGGTATCGTACAATGAGCAGTTCTTC
>.|.|TRBJ2-2|TRBV12-3/TRBV12-4
CASSLGAGELFF
TGTGCCAGCAGTCTGGGCGCCGGGGAGCTGTTTTTT
>.|TRBD1|TRBJ1-5|TRBV5-1
CASSLGTGNQPQHF
TGCGCCAGCAGCCTTGGGACAGGGAATCAGCCCCAGCATTTT
>.|.|TRBJ1-1|TRBV19
CASSIQTGGEAFF
TGTGCCAGTAGTATTCAAACGGGAGGTGAAGCTTTCTTT
>.|TRBD2|TRBJ2-7|TRBV6-5
CASSYGAGGSYEQYF
TGTGCCAGCAGTTACGGGGCGGGGGGCTCCTACGAGCAGTACTTC
>.|TRBD1|TRBJ1-6|TRBV30
CAWRMTGRSPLHF
TGTGCCTGGAGGATGACAGGGCGGTCACCCCTCCACTTT
>.|.|TRBJ1-5|TRBV6-1
CASSEAPGVNQPQHF
TGTGCCAGCAGTGAAGCACCCGGGGTCAATCAGCCCCAGCATTTT
>.|.|TRBJ1-6|TRBV15
CATSRDTVSSYNSPLHF
TGTGCCACCAGCAGAGATACAGTCAGCTCCTATAATTCACCCCTCCACTTT
>.|TRBD1|TRBJ2-1|TRBV7-9
CASSLSTGTGLYNEQFF
TGTGCCAGCAGCTTATCTACCGGGACAGGACTATACAATGAGCAGTTCTTC
>.|.|TRBJ2-7|TRBV28
CASSRAGLSSYEQYF
TGTGCCAGCAGTCGGGCGGGACTGAGCTCCTACGAGCAGTACTTC
>.|.|TRBJ1-3|TRBV9
CASSPRGIQASGNTIYF
TGTGCCAGCAGCCCACGGGGGATACAAGCCTCTGGAAACACCATATATTTT
>.|.|TRBJ2-1|TRBV4-3
CASSQGGSSYNEQFF
TGCGCCAGCAGCCAAGGTGGGAGCTCCTACAATGAGCAGTTCTTC
>.|TRBD2|TRBJ2-1|TRBV5-4
CASSLGGGAYNEQFF
TGTGCCAGCAGCTTAGGCGGGGGGGCCTACAATGAGCAGTTCTTC
>.|TRBD1|TRBJ1-6|TRBV3-1/TRBV3-2
CASNQHRGRIYSPLHF
TGTGCCAGCAACCAGCACAGGGGGAGAATATATTCACCCCTCCACTTT
>.|TRBD1|TRBJ1-1|TRBV3-1/TRBV3-2
CASSQSPGIGQGSTEAFF
TGTGCCAGCAGCCAATCTCCGGGGATCGGACAGGGTAGTACTGAAGCTTTCTTT
>.|.|TRBJ1-1|TRBV7-6
CASSLAGHMNTEAFF
TGTGCCAGCAGCTTAGCTGGACATATGAACACTGAAGCTTTCTTT